A single T cell receptor (beta chain) is shown here with its context. Many counts were recorded for this clonotype. The antigen it binds to is not known. No clone much larger than this one lies a single base away; base qualities are absent. This sample is part of a study of neurological immune-mediated disorders (dated by TCRdb to the late 2010s). About the full investigation: Of the approximately 35 multiple sclerosis patients, about 30 had relapsing-remitting MS and 3 had secondary progressive MS. The cohort comprised roughly 65 subjects: around 15 HAM/TSP patients, approximately 34 multiple sclerosis patients and about 20 healthy controls. Peripheral blood TCR-beta repertoires from patients with HTLV-I-associated myelopathy (HAM/TSP), patients with multiple sclerosis, and healthy controls were compared in the study using UMI-based sequencing. Alongside PBMC samples, the set of about 97 TCR-beta libraries contained longitudinal samples, technical triplicates, and paired CD4+ and CD8+ T-cell subsets that had been sorted. General findings and caveats noted by the study authors: No identical CDR3 amino acid sequences were shared among expanded clones across subjects, suggesting private TCR-beta repertoires in all groups. Phylogenetic analysis grouped repertoires from 18 of 34 MS patients into a cluster of related CDR3 sequences, suggesting a possible repertoire-level signature. TCR clonal expansion was highest in HAM/TSP patients and lowest in MS patients, with MS patients falling below even healthy controls. The MS cluster was not associated with any clinical or MRI features, and the authors stated that larger cohorts are needed.

The junction shows trimming of 6 bases on V and 3 bases on J, plus 12 bases between the germline ends. According to the germline V gene (reference sequence), CDR1 reads SEHNR and CDR2 reads FQNEAQ. Including cysteine and phenylalanine, the CDR3 has 13 amino acids. The sequence is cut down to CDR3 DNA, 39 bases in frame from base 1. To synthesize cDNA, template-switch 5'RACE was performed with a primer carrying a 10-nucleotide random unique molecular identifier so that each TCR transcript was tagged. Every sequencing run covered 15-18 subjects and yielded more than 170 million TCR-beta sequences. The RNeasy kit was used for extraction of total RNA. The KAPA Real-time Library Amplification kit was used to amplify TCR-beta VDJ regions with primers targeting the TCR constant region and the 5'RACE anchor. A first PCR added sample indexes and Illumina adaptors, after which a second PCR increased the library yield. After Ampure bead purification, the roughly 650 bp TCR product was size-selected on a 2% E-gel SizeSelection system. Before pooling, library quality was checked on a Bioanalyzer, concentration was measured with Qubit, and libraries were quantified with the Kapa Library Quantification kit. Paired-end 2 x 150 bp sequencing of the libraries was performed on an Illumina HiSeq 2500. To increase sequence diversity, about 25-30% phiX was spiked into each library pool. As for how the authors treated the data: Quality-filtered reads were processed with the UMI-based MiGEC pipeline, which removed over 75% of raw TCR sequences during error correction. IMGT germline references were used for aligning VDJ genes, and each clonotype was defined as a unique CDR3 amino acid sequence together with its V-J genes. VDJtools evaluated clonal expansion, Shannon diversity and CDR3 relatedness (CalcPairwiseDistances, ClusterSamples); CLCbio workbench built phylogenetic trees. Using coefficient-of-variation modelling across technical triplicates, the study counted a clone as expanded if it had at least 8 unique UMIs. TCRdb took the public reads, trimmed them with fastp at Q25, ran MiXCR for clone calling and kept in-frame beta chains. Every distinct CDR3 protein forms one entry, paired with its most common genes and DNA. The V and J calls shown here were made by TCRdb, not taken from the authors' results. The table for this sample lists around 130,000 distinct CDR3 sequences; about 3.4% of them were counted only once. Roughly 1.3% of the sample lies in the top ten.

For the unsorted PBMC libraries, 2 million PBMCs were stored in RNAlater at -80 degrees C until RNA extraction and were used to generate the libraries. Multiple sclerosis patients were enrolled in a US clinical protocol under which disease progression was evaluated by magnetic resonance imaging. Peripheral blood was subjected to Ficoll-Hypaque density gradient centrifugation to isolate PBMCs, which were then cryopreserved in liquid nitrogen. In this chain, TRBV7-9 is recombined with TRBJ2-7, with the D gene uncertain. The sequence was obtained from a woman under 40 with multiple sclerosis. Material for sequencing was PBMCs. The nucleotide sequence is given as TGTGCCAGCAGTAACCCGGCAGGCTACGAGCAGTACTTC. The encoded protein is CASSNPAGYEQYF.